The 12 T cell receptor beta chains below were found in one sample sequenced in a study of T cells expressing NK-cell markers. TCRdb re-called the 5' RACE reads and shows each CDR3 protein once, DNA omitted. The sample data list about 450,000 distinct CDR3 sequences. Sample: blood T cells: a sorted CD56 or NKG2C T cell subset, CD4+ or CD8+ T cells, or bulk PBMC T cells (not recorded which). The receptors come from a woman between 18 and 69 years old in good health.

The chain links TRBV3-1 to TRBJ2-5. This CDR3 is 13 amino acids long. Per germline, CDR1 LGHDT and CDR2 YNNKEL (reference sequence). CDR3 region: CASSTGKGETQCF.

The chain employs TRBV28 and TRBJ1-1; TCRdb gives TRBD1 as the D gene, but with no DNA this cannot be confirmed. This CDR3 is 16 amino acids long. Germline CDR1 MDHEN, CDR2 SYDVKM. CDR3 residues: CASSPLTGGLNTEAFF.

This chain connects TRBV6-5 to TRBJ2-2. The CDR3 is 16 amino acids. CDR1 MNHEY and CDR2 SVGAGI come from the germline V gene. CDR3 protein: CASSYGANLNTGELFF.

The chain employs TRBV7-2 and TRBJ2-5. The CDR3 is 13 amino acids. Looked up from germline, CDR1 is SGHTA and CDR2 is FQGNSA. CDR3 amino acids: CASSWGFQETQYF.

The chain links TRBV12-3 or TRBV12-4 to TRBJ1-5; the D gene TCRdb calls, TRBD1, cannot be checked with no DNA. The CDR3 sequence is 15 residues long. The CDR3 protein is CASNTQGYRNQPQHF.

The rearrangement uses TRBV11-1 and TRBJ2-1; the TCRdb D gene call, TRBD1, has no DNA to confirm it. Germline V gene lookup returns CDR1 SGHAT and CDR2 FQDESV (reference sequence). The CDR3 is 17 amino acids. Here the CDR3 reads CASSLAPGPSPGDEQFF. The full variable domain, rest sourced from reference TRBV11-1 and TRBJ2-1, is EAEVAQSPRYKITEKSQAVAFWCDPISGHATLYWYRQILGQGPELLVQFQDESVVDDSQLPKDRFSAERLKGVDSTLKIQPAELGDSAMYLCASSLAPGPSPGDEQFFGPGTRLTVL.

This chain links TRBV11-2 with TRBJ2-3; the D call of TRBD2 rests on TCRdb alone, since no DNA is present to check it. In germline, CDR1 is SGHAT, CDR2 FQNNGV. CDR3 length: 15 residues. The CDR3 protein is CASSFDGRGTDTQYF.

The CDR3 sequence: CASSQGTDGIQYF. The V gene is TRBV4-3, the J gene TRBJ2-5; as DNA is missing, the TRBD2 call by TCRdb cannot be tested. The CDR3 runs to 13 residues. The germline V gene has CDR1 LGHNA and CDR2 YSLEER.

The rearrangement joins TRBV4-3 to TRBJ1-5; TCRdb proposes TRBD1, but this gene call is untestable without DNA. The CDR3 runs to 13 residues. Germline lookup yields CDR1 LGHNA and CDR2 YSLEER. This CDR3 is CASSQSGVQPQHF.

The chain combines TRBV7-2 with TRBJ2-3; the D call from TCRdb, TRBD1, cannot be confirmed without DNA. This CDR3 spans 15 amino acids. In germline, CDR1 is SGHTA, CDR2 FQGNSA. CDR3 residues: CASSKRLGGTDTQYF. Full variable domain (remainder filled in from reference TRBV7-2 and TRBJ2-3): GAGVSQSPSNKVTEKGKDVELRCDPISGHTALYWYRQSLGQGLEFLIYFQGNSAPDKSGLPSDRFSAERTGGSVSTLTIQRTQQEDSAVYLCASSKRLGGTDTQYFGPGTRLTVL.

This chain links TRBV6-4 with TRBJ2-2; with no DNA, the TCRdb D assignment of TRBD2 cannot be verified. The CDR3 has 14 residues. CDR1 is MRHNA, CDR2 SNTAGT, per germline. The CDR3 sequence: CASSALAGIGELFF.

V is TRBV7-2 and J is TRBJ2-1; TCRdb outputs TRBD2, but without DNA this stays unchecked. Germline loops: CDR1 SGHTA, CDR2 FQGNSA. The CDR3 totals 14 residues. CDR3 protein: CASSFTSGSNEQFF. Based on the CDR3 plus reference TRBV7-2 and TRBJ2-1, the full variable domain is GAGVSQSPSNKVTEKGKDVELRCDPISGHTALYWYRQSLGQGLEFLIYFQGNSAPDKSGLPSDRFSAERTGGSVSTLTIQRTQQEDSAVYLCASSFTSGSNEQFFGPGTRLTVL.